Here is one TCR beta chain with its context. Its specificity is not known. Trimming took 5 bases from V and 8 from J; bases not matched to a gene: 10. Germline V gives CDR1 MNHEY, CDR2 SMNVEV (reference sequence). The CDR3 is 15 amino acids. The entry originates in a study of T cell repertoires in cytomegalovirus infection. TCRdb recomputed calls from the reads with MiXCR, one row per CDR3 protein. This sample has about 900,000 distinct CDR3 sequences, with around 32% found just once. The study's findings and limits: HLA-C-restricted CMV clonotypes gave the most frequent clonotype in two of eight donors. The cumulative frequency of public TCR beta families identified carriers of CMV plus the relevant HLA.

Specimen: cultured CD8+ T cells from PBMCs, collected from culture after CMV antigen stimulation. The gene calls are TRBV27 and TRBJ1-4; TRBD1 agrees at 8 bases. This clonotype was sampled from a human donor in good health (CMV status not recorded). Some clones in this sample may be carry-over from other donors' samples. The CDR3 protein is CASSPYRGFGEKLFF. The CDR3 nucleotides are TGTGCCAGCAGTCCTTACAGGGGGTTTGGAGAAAAACTGTTTTTT.